What follows are 8 T cell receptor beta chains derived from one specimen sequenced in a study of radiation and T cells in renal cell carcinoma. Clones were sequenced by immunoSEQ multiplex PCR, and TCRdb holds only the in-frame ones, with some missing. The sample includes 130,000 or so clones, roughly 80% of them seen just once. Time point meaning: baseline pretreatment blood. Treatment in this sample: 15 Gy SBRT to primary tumor, nephrectomy 4 weeks later. Sequenced here: blood, sampled from a patient whose treatment included radiotherapy and nephrectomy. The receptor set was obtained from a woman aged 45 to 65 with renal cell carcinoma.

The chain uses TRBV27 and TRBJ2-7; TRBD2 might be the D (5 bases). The CDR3 extends over 16 amino acids. The germline V gene encodes CDR1 MNHEY and CDR2 SMNVEV (reference sequence). The V end was cut by 4 bases, the J end by 0 bases, with 16 bases between. CDR3 sequence: CASSSNFGGYSYEQYF. For the CDR3, the DNA is TGTGCCAGCAGTTCTAACTTCGGCGGGTACTCCTACGAGCAGTACTTC.

The CDR3 sequence: CASSLLGSYSNQPQHF. The CDR3 DNA follows: TGTGCCAGCAGTTTGTTGGGGTCCTATAGCAATCAGCCCCAGCATTTT. J is TRBJ1-5 and V is TRBV28, with D unresolved. Germline-derived CDR1 and CDR2 are MDHEN and SYDVKM. The CDR3 extends over 16 amino acids. V was shortened by 3 bases and J by 0 bases, with 12 bases between the two germline ends.

V and J are TRBV5-6 and TRBJ2-2; 10 bases align to TRBD2. There are 17 residues in the CDR3. The V gene end was trimmed by 4 bases and the J gene end by 7 bases; junction bases not matched to a gene: 13. Germline assignment: CDR1 SGHDT and CDR2 YYEEEE. The DNA of the CDR3 is TGTGCCAGCAGCCCGACAGGAGCGGGGGGGCAGGACGGGGAGCTGTTTTTT. This translates into CASSPTGAGGQDGELFF.

The chain links TRBV2 to TRBJ1-5; 7 nucleotides agree with TRBD1. CDR3 length: 14 residues. V trimming: 3 bases; J trimming: 2 bases; junction bases outside the gene matches: 1. The V gene's germline CDR1 is SNHLY and CDR2 FYNNEI. The CDR3: CASSETGRNQPQHF. The CDR3 nucleotides are TGTGCCAGCAGTGAGACAGGGCGCAATCAGCCCCAGCATTTT.

The chain combines TRBV19 with TRBJ2-5; 12 nucleotides match TRBD2. Germline V gene sequence: CDR1 LNHDA, CDR2 SQIVND (reference sequence). CDR3 length: 15 amino acids. J gave up 5 bases and V 4 bases, and 5 bases lay outside the gene matches. The chain's CDR3 is CASSSRLAGAETQYF. In DNA form, the CDR3 reads TGTGCCAGTAGTAGTCGACTAGCGGGAGCGGAGACCCAGTACTTC.

The V and J genes are TRBV7-2 and TRBJ2-7; 7 bases agree with TRBD2. V was pared by 1 base and J by 0 bases, with 3 bases of the junction left unmatched. The CDR3 totals 15 residues. Germline values: CDR1 SGHTA, CDR2 FQGNSA. The CDR3 region is CASSLGAGNSYEQYF. In nucleotides, the CDR3 is TGTGCCAGCAGCTTAGGAGCGGGGAACTCCTACGAGCAGTACTTC.

The genes are TRBV2 and TRBJ1-1; a weak D match, TRBD1 (5 bases). The CDR3 runs to 14 residues. The V gene's germline CDR1 is SNHLY and CDR2 FYNNEI. Trimming removed 7 bases at V and 6 bases at J, with 18 bases between. The CDR3 reads CASTAQGLRAEAFF. CDR3 in DNA: TGTGCCAGCACGGCCCAGGGTTTGAGGGCTGAAGCTTTCTTT.

In its sample, this clone was seen once. This chain connects TRBV2 to TRBJ1-2; the match to TRBD1 covers 7 bases. The V segment lost 5 bases and the J segment 4 bases; nucleotides outside the gene matches: 10. Germline CDR1 SNHLY, CDR2 FYNNEI. CDR3 size: 15 residues. The CDR3 bases are TGTGCCAGCAGTTTGGACAGGCCGTTGGTCTATGGCTACACCTTC. It codes for CASSLDRPLVYGYTF. The full variable domain, completed using reference TRBV2 and TRBJ1-2, is EPEVTQTPSHQVTQMGQEVILRCVPISNHLYFYWYRQILGQKVEFLVSFYNNEISEKSEIFDDQFSVERPDGSNFTLKIRSTKLEDSAMYFCASSLDRPLVYGYTFGSGTRLTVV.